Given below is one T cell receptor (beta chain) in context. V was pared by 8 bases and J by 1 base, with 15 bases between. From germline, CDR1 is MDHEN and CDR2 SYDVKM. The CDR3 has 14 amino acids. The sample originates from a study of blood T cell repertoires in COVID-19. Turning to the study itself: The United States, Italy and Spain were the sources of the acute and convalescent COVID-19 samples. PBMCs, B-cell-depleted T cells, or T cells provided the cDNA or gDNA that made up the material.

Clones were read by immunoSEQ multiplex PCR, and TCRdb kept only the in-frame ones, dropping some. This table has about 150,000 clones, approximately 80% appearing once. The sequencing sample was made of peripheral blood. This chain connects TRBV28 to TRBJ2-7; tentatively, D is TRBD2 (7 bases). This TCR was sampled from a human donor in a cohort sampled during active COVID-19. CDR3 region: CASQRGGTSYEQYF. For the CDR3, the DNA is TGTGCCAGCCAAAGGGGGGGGACTTCCTACGAGCAGTACTTC.